This T cell receptor (beta chain) is from a study of blood T cell repertoires in COVID-19. Clones were sequenced by immunoSEQ multiplex PCR, and TCRdb holds only the in-frame ones, with some missing. The sample contains 50,000 to 85,000 clones, roughly nine tenths of which appear only once. Germline V CDR1 and CDR2: SNHLY, FYNNEI. This CDR3 is built from 16 residues. The V end lost 5 bases, the J end lost 1 base, and 16 bases lay between the germline ends. The TCR sequence derives from a human donor in a cohort sampled during active COVID-19. The gene calls are TRBV2 and TRBJ2-3; D gene unclear. The sequencing input was peripheral blood. CDR3 DNA: TGTGCCAGCAGTTCAGCAGGCTTCGTTGGCACAGATACGCAGTATTTT. Encoded protein: CASSSAGFVGTDTQYF.